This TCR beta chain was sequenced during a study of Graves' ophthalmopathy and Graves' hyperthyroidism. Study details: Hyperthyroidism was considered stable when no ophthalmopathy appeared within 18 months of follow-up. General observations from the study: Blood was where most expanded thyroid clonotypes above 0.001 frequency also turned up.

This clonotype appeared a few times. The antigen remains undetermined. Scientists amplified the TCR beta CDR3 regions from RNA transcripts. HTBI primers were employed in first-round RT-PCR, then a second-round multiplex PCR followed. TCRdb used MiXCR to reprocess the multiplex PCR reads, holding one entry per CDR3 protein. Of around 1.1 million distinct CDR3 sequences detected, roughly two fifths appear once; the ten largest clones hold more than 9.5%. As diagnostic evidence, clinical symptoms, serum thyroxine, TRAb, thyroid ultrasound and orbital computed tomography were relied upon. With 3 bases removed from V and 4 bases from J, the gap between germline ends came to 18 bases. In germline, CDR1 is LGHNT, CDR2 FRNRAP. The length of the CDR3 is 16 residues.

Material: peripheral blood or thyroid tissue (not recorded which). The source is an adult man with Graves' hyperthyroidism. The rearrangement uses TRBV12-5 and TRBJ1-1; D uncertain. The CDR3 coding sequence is TGTGCTAGTGGTTTTTGGGCCGCAGGCTACGCCACTGAAGCTTTCTTT. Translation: CASGFWAAGYATEAFF.